This T cell receptor beta chain was found in a study of cytomegalovirus exposure and HLA in healthy donors. Use of 60 Vbeta and 13 Jbeta primers characterized the PCR. The data were produced by immunoSEQ multiplex PCR, yet TCRdb's version contains in-frame clones alone and is incomplete. The sample lists more than 85,000 clones, roughly 60% occurring once. The V gene's germline CDR1 is MGHRA and CDR2 YSYEKL. With 1 base removed from V and 2 bases from J, the gap between germline ends came to 10 bases. There are 15 residues in the CDR3. The sequence was obtained from a human donor in good health. Sequencing used PBMCs. V usage is TRBV4-1 and J usage is TRBJ2-3; TRBD1 is a possible D gene (5 bases). The CDR3 bases are TGCGCCAGCAGCCAAGTAGACAGTCTCACAGATACGCAGTATTTT. Encoded protein: CASSQVDSLTDTQYF.